This is a list of T cell receptor beta chains from one sample in a study of T cell repertoires in cytomegalovirus infection. TCRdb analysed the reads with MiXCR anew, one entry per CDR3 protein. The repertoire has around 900,000 distinct CDR3 sequences, roughly a third of them found once; the top ten carry roughly 12%. The antigens these receptors bind are not known. The sequenced sample was cultured CD8+ T cells from PBMCs, obtained from culture after CMV antigen stimulation. These receptors were taken from a human donor in good health (CMV status not recorded). Some clones in this sample may be carry-over from other donors' samples. Both conserved end residues are part of each CDR3. D genes are given only for firm matches. The size of a clone is reported for some rows only, either as once, few or many, or as a class for expanded clones.

d_call: .; v_call: TRBV7-6; clone_size: few; j_call: TRBJ2-2; cdr3_aa: CASSPGARPGELFF; cdr3_nt: TGTGCCAGCAGCCCGGGAGCCAGACCCGGGGAGCTGTTTTTT
d_call: .; v_call: TRBV7-9; clone_size: few; j_call: TRBJ1-2; cdr3_aa: CASSLSLGADGYTF; cdr3_nt: TGTGCCAGCAGCTTAAGTTTAGGGGCGGATGGCTACACCTTC
d_call: TRBD2; v_call: TRBV7-6; clone_size: .; j_call: TRBJ2-1; cdr3_aa: CTSSPGLAGRNEQFF; cdr3_nt: TGTACCAGCAGCCCCGGGCTAGCGGGGAGGAATGAGCAGTTCTTC
d_call: TRBD1; v_call: TRBV5-1; clone_size: .; j_call: TRBJ2-7; cdr3_aa: CASSEDGTGFDEQYF; cdr3_nt: TGCGCCAGCAGCGAAGACGGGACAGGGTTCGACGAGCAGTACTTC
d_call: .; v_call: TRBV27; clone_size: .; j_call: TRBJ2-1; cdr3_aa: CASTALTGSYNEQFF; cdr3_nt: TGTGCCAGCACCGCATTGACAGGCTCCTACAATGAGCAGTTCTTC
d_call: .; v_call: TRBV20-1; clone_size: .; j_call: TRBJ1-5; cdr3_aa: CSAGLNQPQHF; cdr3_nt: TGCAGTGCTGGACTTAATCAGCCCCAGCATTTT
d_call: .; v_call: TRBV4-1; clone_size: few; j_call: TRBJ1-6; cdr3_aa: CASSQEQGYYNSPLHF; cdr3_nt: TGCGCCAGCAGCCAAGAACAGGGCTACTATAATTCACCCCTCCACTTT
d_call: TRBD2; v_call: TRBV6-5; clone_size: .; j_call: TRBJ2-1; cdr3_aa: CASSFSGASSYNEQFF; cdr3_nt: TGTGCCAGCAGTTTTAGCGGGGCGAGCTCCTACAATGAGCAGTTCTTC
d_call: TRBD1; v_call: TRBV27; clone_size: .; j_call: TRBJ2-1; cdr3_aa: CASSFRRDRSYNEQFF; cdr3_nt: TGTGCCAGCAGTTTCCGCCGGGACAGATCCTACAATGAGCAGTTCTTC
d_call: .; v_call: TRBV27; clone_size: few; j_call: TRBJ1-1; cdr3_aa: CASSLSAGVNTEAFF; cdr3_nt: TGTGCCAGCAGTTTATCGGCAGGGGTGAACACTGAAGCTTTCTTT
d_call: TRBD1; v_call: TRBV12-3/TRBV12-4; clone_size: many; j_call: TRBJ1-1; cdr3_aa: CASSLAGGRTEAFF; cdr3_nt: TGTGCCAGCAGTTTAGCAGGGGGCCGGACTGAAGCTTTCTTT
d_call: TRBD2; v_call: TRBV9; clone_size: .; j_call: TRBJ2-1; cdr3_aa: CASNSERTSGYNEQFF; cdr3_nt: TGTGCCAGCAATTCGGAAAGGACTAGCGGTTACAATGAGCAGTTCTTC
d_call: .; v_call: TRBV6-1; clone_size: .; j_call: TRBJ2-1; cdr3_aa: CASSGEDTYNEQFF; cdr3_nt: TGTGCCAGCAGTGGCGAGGACACATACAATGAGCAGTTCTTC
d_call: TRBD1; v_call: TRBV24-1; clone_size: .; j_call: TRBJ2-3; cdr3_aa: CATSDYRDRGDTQYF; cdr3_nt: TGTGCCACCAGTGACTATCGGGACAGGGGGGATACGCAGTATTTT
d_call: .; v_call: TRBV6-2/TRBV6-3; clone_size: .; j_call: TRBJ1-1; cdr3_aa: CASSYGWGLTYTEAFF; cdr3_nt: TGTGCCAGCAGTTACGGTTGGGGACTTACTTACACTGAAGCTTTCTTT
d_call: TRBD1; v_call: TRBV7-2; clone_size: many; j_call: TRBJ1-5; cdr3_aa: CASRNGTGRYGNQPQHF; cdr3_nt: TGTGCCAGCAGAAATGGGACAGGCAGATATGGCAATCAGCCCCAGCATTTT
d_call: .; v_call: TRBV9; clone_size: .; j_call: TRBJ1-2; cdr3_aa: CASSVTDFGYGYTF; cdr3_nt: TGTGCCAGCAGCGTGACAGATTTCGGCTATGGCTACACCTTC
d_call: .; v_call: TRBV6-6; clone_size: few; j_call: TRBJ1-5; cdr3_aa: CASSRQTNQPQHF; cdr3_nt: TGTGCCAGCAGCCGACAGACCAATCAGCCCCAGCATTTT
d_call: .; v_call: TRBV29-1; clone_size: few; j_call: TRBJ1-2; cdr3_aa: CSHEGPGTNYGYTF; cdr3_nt: TGCAGCCACGAGGGCCCGGGGACTAACTATGGCTACACCTTC
d_call: .; v_call: TRBV10-3; clone_size: .; j_call: TRBJ1-1; cdr3_aa: CAISESTTEAF; cdr3_nt: TGTGCCATCAGTGAGTCAACCACTGAAGCCTTT
d_call: .; v_call: TRBV19; clone_size: .; j_call: TRBJ2-1; cdr3_aa: CASSPLTGQDNEQFF; cdr3_nt: TGTGCCAGTAGTCCACTGACCGGTCAGGACAATGAGCAGTTCTTC
d_call: .; v_call: TRBV2; clone_size: once; j_call: TRBJ1-5; cdr3_aa: CASAPTGVGNQPQHF; cdr3_nt: TGTGCCAGCGCCCCAACTGGGGTCGGCAATCAGCCCCAGCATTTT
d_call: .; v_call: TRBV11-2; clone_size: few; j_call: TRBJ2-4; cdr3_aa: CASSLGDLLKNIQYF; cdr3_nt: TGTGCCAGCAGCTTAGGGGACCTCCTCAAAAACATTCAGTACTTC
d_call: TRBD1; v_call: TRBV9; clone_size: .; j_call: TRBJ1-6; cdr3_aa: CASSTGTVMNSPLHF; cdr3_nt: TGTGCCAGCAGCACGGGGACAGTGATGAATTCACCCCTCCACTTT
d_call: .; v_call: TRBV7-8; clone_size: many; j_call: TRBJ2-7; cdr3_aa: CASSITLDKLYF; cdr3_nt: TGTGCCAGCAGCATAACTCTCGACAAGCTGTACTTC
d_call: .; v_call: TRBV27; clone_size: .; j_call: TRBJ2-6; cdr3_aa: CASARAGVYLAGANVLTF; cdr3_nt: TGTGCCAGCGCCAGGGCAGGGGTTTATTTGGCTGGGGCCAACGTCCTGACTTTC
d_call: .; v_call: TRBV7-9; clone_size: .; j_call: TRBJ1-1; cdr3_aa: CAWGMNTEAFF; cdr3_nt: TGTGCCTGGGGCATGAACACTGAAGCTTTCTTT
d_call: .; v_call: TRBV7-8; clone_size: few; j_call: TRBJ2-2; cdr3_aa: CASSTTVTGELFF; cdr3_nt: TGTGCCAGCAGCACCACAGTAACCGGGGAGCTGTTTTTT
d_call: .; v_call: TRBV27; clone_size: .; j_call: TRBJ1-2; cdr3_aa: CASSVTGSVLGYTF; cdr3_nt: TGTGCCAGCAGTGTCACAGGGAGTGTACTTGGCTACACCTTC
d_call: .; v_call: TRBV5-4; clone_size: .; j_call: TRBJ2-5; cdr3_aa: CASSLQGGPQETQYF; cdr3_nt: TGTGCCAGCAGCTTGCAAGGGGGGCCCCAAGAGACCCAGTACTTC
d_call: .; v_call: TRBV11-1; clone_size: many; j_call: TRBJ2-7; cdr3_aa: CASSYLRGRNEQYF; cdr3_nt: TGTGCCAGCAGCTATCTCCGGGGAAGGAACGAGCAGTACTTC
d_call: .; v_call: TRBV6-2/TRBV6-3; clone_size: .; j_call: TRBJ1-1; cdr3_aa: CASRFRGNTEAFF; cdr3_nt: TGTGCCAGCCGTTTCAGGGGTAACACTGAAGCTTTCTTT
d_call: TRBD2; v_call: TRBV19; clone_size: .; j_call: TRBJ2-3; cdr3_aa: CASSTPGTTAGTQYF; cdr3_nt: TGTGCCAGTAGTACACCCGGGACTACCGCAGGTACGCAGTATTTT
d_call: .; v_call: TRBV2; clone_size: .; j_call: TRBJ2-7; cdr3_aa: CASILDLGAYEQYF; cdr3_nt: TGTGCCAGCATCCTGGACCTGGGAGCTTACGAGCAGTACTTC
d_call: .; v_call: TRBV20-1; clone_size: .; j_call: TRBJ1-5; cdr3_aa: CSAFGPTRDYSNQPQHF; cdr3_nt: TGCAGTGCTTTCGGACCTACCCGGGATTATAGCAATCAGCCCCAGCATTTT
d_call: TRBD1; v_call: TRBV6-1; clone_size: many; j_call: TRBJ1-1; cdr3_aa: CASSGTGTVNTEAFF; cdr3_nt: TGTGCCAGCAGTGGGACCGGGACAGTGAACACTGAAGCTTTCTTT
d_call: .; v_call: TRBV27; clone_size: few; j_call: TRBJ1-6; cdr3_aa: CASSPGPLPLHF; cdr3_nt: TGTGCCAGCAGTCCCGGGCCTCTGCCCCTCCACTTT
d_call: .; v_call: TRBV7-2; clone_size: many; j_call: TRBJ1-2; cdr3_aa: CASSLIGRAGYTF; cdr3_nt: TGTGCCAGCAGCTTGATAGGAAGGGCCGGCTACACCTTC
d_call: .; v_call: TRBV5-6; clone_size: few; j_call: TRBJ1-1; cdr3_aa: CASSSDKRGSLNTEAFF; cdr3_nt: TGTGCCAGCAGCTCGGACAAGAGGGGGAGTCTGAACACTGAAGCTTTCTTT
d_call: TRBD1; v_call: TRBV5-1; clone_size: few; j_call: TRBJ2-1; cdr3_aa: CASSNPRDRLYNEQFF; cdr3_nt: TGTGCCAGCAGCAACCCCCGGGACAGGCTCTACAATGAGCAGTTCTTC
d_call: .; v_call: TRBV7-2; clone_size: many; j_call: TRBJ2-1; cdr3_aa: CASSNLIESSYNEQFF; cdr3_nt: TGTGCCAGCAGCAACCTAATAGAGAGCTCCTACAATGAGCAGTTCTTC
d_call: .; v_call: TRBV4-3; clone_size: .; j_call: TRBJ1-1; cdr3_aa: CASSHLWTSRTEAFF; cdr3_nt: TGCGCCAGCAGCCACCTATGGACCTCGAGGACTGAAGCTTTCTTT
d_call: .; v_call: TRBV10-1; clone_size: once; j_call: TRBJ2-1; cdr3_aa: CASSEAGLLNEQFF; cdr3_nt: TGCGCCAGCAGTGAGGCGGGACTGCTTAATGAGCAGTTCTTC
d_call: .; v_call: TRBV12-3/TRBV12-4; clone_size: many; j_call: TRBJ1-1; cdr3_aa: CASSFEIRSAGMNTEAFF; cdr3_nt: TGTGCCAGCAGTTTCGAAATCCGTTCGGCAGGAATGAACACTGAAGCTTTCTTT
d_call: .; v_call: TRBV19; clone_size: .; j_call: TRBJ2-4; cdr3_aa: CASSILTRGRGSVNIQYF; cdr3_nt: TGTGCCAGTAGTATCCTAACTCGGGGCAGGGGATCAGTGAACATTCAGTACTTC
d_call: .; v_call: TRBV6-5; clone_size: .; j_call: TRBJ2-2; cdr3_aa: CASSLTQGEAGELFF; cdr3_nt: TGTGCCAGCAGCCTGACGCAGGGGGAGGCCGGGGAGCTGTTTTTT
d_call: TRBD2; v_call: TRBV4-1; clone_size: .; j_call: TRBJ2-3; cdr3_aa: CASSQERLAGVTTDTQYF; cdr3_nt: TGCGCCAGCAGCCAAGAACGACTAGCGGGGGTTACCACAGATACGCAGTATTTT
d_call: .; v_call: TRBV20-1; clone_size: .; j_call: TRBJ2-3; cdr3_aa: CSARNLLRSGTDTQYF; cdr3_nt: TGCAGTGCTAGAAATCTATTGCGGTCTGGGACAGATACGCAGTATTTT
d_call: .; v_call: TRBV4-1; clone_size: .; j_call: TRBJ1-1; cdr3_aa: CASSQAVRRQGTEAFF; cdr3_nt: TGCGCCAGCAGCCAAGCGGTGCGGCGACAAGGGACTGAAGCTTTCTTT
d_call: .; v_call: TRBV27; clone_size: .; j_call: TRBJ2-1; cdr3_aa: CASSLSLYSSYNEQFF; cdr3_nt: TGTGCCAGCAGTTTATCACTGTATAGCTCCTACAATGAGCAGTTCTTC
d_call: .; v_call: TRBV6-5; clone_size: .; j_call: TRBJ1-2; cdr3_aa: CASSYSTGEWYGYTF; cdr3_nt: TGTGCCAGCAGTTACTCGACGGGGGAATGGTATGGCTACACCTTC
d_call: .; v_call: TRBV12-5; clone_size: many; j_call: TRBJ1-4; cdr3_aa: CASGPDSNEKLFF; cdr3_nt: TGTGCTAGTGGTCCCGACAGTAATGAAAAACTGTTTTTT
d_call: .; v_call: TRBV7-6; clone_size: .; j_call: TRBJ2-3; cdr3_aa: CVSSLVAGAIADTQYF; cdr3_nt: TGTGTCAGCAGCTTAGTCGCAGGGGCGATCGCAGATACGCAGTATTTT
d_call: TRBD1; v_call: TRBV4-1; clone_size: .; j_call: TRBJ2-7; cdr3_aa: CASSQVIGQGPYEQYF; cdr3_nt: TGCGCCAGCAGCCAAGTTATCGGACAGGGACCCTACGAGCAGTACTTC
d_call: .; v_call: TRBV5-8; clone_size: .; j_call: TRBJ1-6; cdr3_aa: CASSNRQSSYNSPLHF; cdr3_nt: TGTGCCAGCAGCAACCGACAGAGCTCCTATAATTCACCCCTCCACTTT
d_call: .; v_call: TRBV27; clone_size: .; j_call: TRBJ2-1; cdr3_aa: CASSFLAGPSSYNEQFF; cdr3_nt: TGTGCCAGCAGTTTTCTCGCAGGGCCGAGCTCCTACAATGAGCAGTTCTTC
d_call: .; v_call: TRBV10-3; clone_size: .; j_call: TRBJ2-7; cdr3_aa: CAISVRRVTTYEQYF; cdr3_nt: TGTGCCATCAGTGTTCGCAGGGTGACGACCTACGAGCAGTACTTC
d_call: .; v_call: TRBV19; clone_size: few; j_call: TRBJ2-3; cdr3_aa: CASRPFGNADTQYF; cdr3_nt: TGTGCCAGTAGACCCTTCGGAAACGCAGATACGCAGTATTTT
d_call: TRBD2; v_call: TRBV10-3; clone_size: .; j_call: TRBJ2-3; cdr3_aa: CAISGGAGGRDF; cdr3_nt: TGTGCCATCAGTGGCGGAGCGGGTGGGAGGGATTTT
d_call: TRBD1; v_call: TRBV4-2; clone_size: .; j_call: TRBJ2-5; cdr3_aa: CASSQGTGVETQYF; cdr3_nt: TGTGCCAGCAGCCAAGGGACAGGGGTGGAGACCCAGTACTTC